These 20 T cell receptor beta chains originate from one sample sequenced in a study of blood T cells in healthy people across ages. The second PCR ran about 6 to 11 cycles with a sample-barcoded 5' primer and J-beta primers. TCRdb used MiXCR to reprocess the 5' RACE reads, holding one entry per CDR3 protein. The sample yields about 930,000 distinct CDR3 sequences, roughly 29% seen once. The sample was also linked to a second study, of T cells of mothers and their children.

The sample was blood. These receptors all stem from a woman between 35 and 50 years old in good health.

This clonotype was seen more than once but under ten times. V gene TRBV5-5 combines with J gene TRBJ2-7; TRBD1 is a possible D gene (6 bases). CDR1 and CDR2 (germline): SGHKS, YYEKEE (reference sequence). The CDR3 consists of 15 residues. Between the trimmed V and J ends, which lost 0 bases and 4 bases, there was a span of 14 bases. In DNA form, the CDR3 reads TGTGCCAGCAGCTTGGCCGTAGGACAGATGTACGAGCAGTACTTC. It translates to CASSLAVGQMYEQYF.

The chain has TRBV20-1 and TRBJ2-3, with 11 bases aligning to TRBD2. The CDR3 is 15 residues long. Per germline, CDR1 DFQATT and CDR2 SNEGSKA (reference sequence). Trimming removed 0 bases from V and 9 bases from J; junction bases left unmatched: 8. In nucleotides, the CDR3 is TGCAGTGCTAGAGATGCGACTAGCGGGGTTGGGACGCAGTATTTT. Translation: CSARDATSGVGTQYF.

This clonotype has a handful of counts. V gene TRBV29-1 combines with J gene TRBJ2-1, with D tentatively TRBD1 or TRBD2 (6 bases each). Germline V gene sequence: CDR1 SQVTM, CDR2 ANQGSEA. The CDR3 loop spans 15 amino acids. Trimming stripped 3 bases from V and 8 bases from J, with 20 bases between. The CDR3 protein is CSVDGGGHQIDEQFF. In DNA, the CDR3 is TGCAGCGTTGACGGGGGCGGACACCAGATCGATGAGCAGTTCTTC.

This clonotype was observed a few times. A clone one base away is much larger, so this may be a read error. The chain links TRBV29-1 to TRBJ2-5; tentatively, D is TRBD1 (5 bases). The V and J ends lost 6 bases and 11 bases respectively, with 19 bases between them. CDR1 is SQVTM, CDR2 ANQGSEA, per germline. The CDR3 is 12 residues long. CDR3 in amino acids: CSVDRGYNEQYF. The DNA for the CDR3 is TGCAGCGTCGATAGGGGTTACAATGAGCAGTACTTC.

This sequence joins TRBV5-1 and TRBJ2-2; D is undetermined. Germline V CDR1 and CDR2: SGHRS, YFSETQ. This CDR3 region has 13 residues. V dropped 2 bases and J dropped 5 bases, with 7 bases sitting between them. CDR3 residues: CASSLGLTGELFF. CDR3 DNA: TGCGCCAGCAGCTTAGGGCTAACCGGGGAGCTGTTTTTT.

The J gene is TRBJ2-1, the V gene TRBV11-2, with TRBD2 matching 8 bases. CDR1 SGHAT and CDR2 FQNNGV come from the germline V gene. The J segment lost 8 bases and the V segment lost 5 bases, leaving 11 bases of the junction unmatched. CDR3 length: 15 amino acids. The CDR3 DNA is TGTGCCAGCAGCCCCACCGGGACTAGGAGTGATGAGCAGTTCTTC. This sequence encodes CASSPTGTRSDEQFF.

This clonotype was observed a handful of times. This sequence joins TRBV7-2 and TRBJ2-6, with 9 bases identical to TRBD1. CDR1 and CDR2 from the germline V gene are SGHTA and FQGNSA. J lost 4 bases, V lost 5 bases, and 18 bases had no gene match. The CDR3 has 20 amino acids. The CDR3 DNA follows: TGTGCCAGCAGCCCCAGAAGTCGACAGGGGGTAAATTCAGGGGCCAACGTCCTGACTTTC. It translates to CASSPRSRQGVNSGANVLTF. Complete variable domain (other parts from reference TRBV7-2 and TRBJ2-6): GAGVSQSPSNKVTEKGKDVELRCDPISGHTALYWYRQSLGQGLEFLIYFQGNSAPDKSGLPSDRFSAERTGGSVSTLTIQRTQQEDSAVYLCASSPRSRQGVNSGANVLTFGAGSRLTVL.

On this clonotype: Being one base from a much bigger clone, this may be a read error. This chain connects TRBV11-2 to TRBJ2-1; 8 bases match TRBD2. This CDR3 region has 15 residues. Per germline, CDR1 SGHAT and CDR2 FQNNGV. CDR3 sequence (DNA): TGTGCCAGCAGCCCCCTAGCGGGCACCTACAATGGGCAGTTCTTC. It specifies CASSPLAGTYNGQFF.

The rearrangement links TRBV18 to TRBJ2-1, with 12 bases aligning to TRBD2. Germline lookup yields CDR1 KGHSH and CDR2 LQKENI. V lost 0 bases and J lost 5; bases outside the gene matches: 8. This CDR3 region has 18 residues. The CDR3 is CASSPPGNRLAGDNEQFF. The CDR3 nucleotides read TGTGCCAGCTCACCACCGGGAAACCGACTAGCGGGGGACAATGAGCAGTTCTTC.

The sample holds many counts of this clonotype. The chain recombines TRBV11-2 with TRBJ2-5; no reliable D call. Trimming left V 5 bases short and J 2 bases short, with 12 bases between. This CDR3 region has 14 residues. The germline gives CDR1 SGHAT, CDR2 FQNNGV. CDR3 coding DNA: TGTGCCAGCAGCCCGACACCGTTGCAAGAGACCCAGTACTTC. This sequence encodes CASSPTPLQETQYF.

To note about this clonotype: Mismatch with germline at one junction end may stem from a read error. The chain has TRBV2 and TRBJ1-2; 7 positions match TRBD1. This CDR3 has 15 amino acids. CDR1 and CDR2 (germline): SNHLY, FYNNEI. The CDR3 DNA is TGTGCCAGCAGCGAAGGGTTAGGGGGCGCTTATGGCTACACCTTC. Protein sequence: CASSEGLGGAYGYTF.

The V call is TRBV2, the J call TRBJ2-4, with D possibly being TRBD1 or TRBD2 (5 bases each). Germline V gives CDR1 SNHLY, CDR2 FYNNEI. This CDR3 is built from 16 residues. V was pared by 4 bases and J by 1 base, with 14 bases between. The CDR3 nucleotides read TGTGCCAGCAGTGTCCGAGGGGACCTGGCCAAAAACATTCAGTACTTC. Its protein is CASSVRGDLAKNIQYF.

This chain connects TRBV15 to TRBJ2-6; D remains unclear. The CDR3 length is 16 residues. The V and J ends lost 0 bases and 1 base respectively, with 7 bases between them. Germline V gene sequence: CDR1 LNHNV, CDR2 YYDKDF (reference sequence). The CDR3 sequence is CATSRDRPSGANVLTF. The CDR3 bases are TGTGCCACCAGCAGAGACAGACCTTCTGGGGCCAACGTCCTGACTTTC.

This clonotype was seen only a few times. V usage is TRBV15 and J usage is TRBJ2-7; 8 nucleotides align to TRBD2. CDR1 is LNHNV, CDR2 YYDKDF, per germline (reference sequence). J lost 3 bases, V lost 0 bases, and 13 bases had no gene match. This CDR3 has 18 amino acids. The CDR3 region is CATSRDHLSGGELYEQYF. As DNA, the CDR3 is TGTGCCACCAGCAGAGATCACCTCTCCGGGGGGGAACTCTACGAGCAGTACTTC. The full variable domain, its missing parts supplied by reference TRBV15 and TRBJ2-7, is DAMVIQNPRYQVTQFGKPVTLSCSQTLNHNVMYWYQQKSSQAPKLLFHYYDKDFNNEADTPDNFQSRRPNTSFCFLDIRSPGLGDTAMYLCATSRDHLSGGELYEQYFGPGTRLTVT.

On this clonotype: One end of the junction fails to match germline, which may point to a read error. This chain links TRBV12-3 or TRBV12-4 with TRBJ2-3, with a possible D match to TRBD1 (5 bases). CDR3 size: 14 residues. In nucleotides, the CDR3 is TGTGCCAGCAGTCCCAGCCTCAGGGCAGATGCGCAGTATTTT. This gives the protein CASSPSLRADAQYF.

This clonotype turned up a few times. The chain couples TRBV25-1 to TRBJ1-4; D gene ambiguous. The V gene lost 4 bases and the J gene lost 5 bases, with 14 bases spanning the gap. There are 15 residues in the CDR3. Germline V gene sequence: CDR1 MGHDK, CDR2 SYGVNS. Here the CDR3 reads CASSGNLIPNEKLFF. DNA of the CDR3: TGTGCCAGCAGTGGAAACTTAATACCAAATGAAAAACTGTTTTTT.

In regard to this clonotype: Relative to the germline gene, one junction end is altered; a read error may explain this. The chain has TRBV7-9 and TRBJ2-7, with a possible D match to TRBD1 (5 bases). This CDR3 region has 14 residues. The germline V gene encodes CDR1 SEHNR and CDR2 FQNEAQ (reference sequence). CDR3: CSSSLVDSSYEQYF. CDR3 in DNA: TGTTCCAGCAGCTTAGTCGACAGCTCCTACGAGCAGTACTTC.

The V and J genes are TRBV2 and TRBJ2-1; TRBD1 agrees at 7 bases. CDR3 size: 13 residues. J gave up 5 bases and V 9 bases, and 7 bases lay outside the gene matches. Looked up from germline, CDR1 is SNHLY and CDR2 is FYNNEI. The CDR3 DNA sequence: TGTGCCAGATTAGACAGGGCTCACAATGAGCAGTTCTTC. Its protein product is CARLDRAHNEQFF. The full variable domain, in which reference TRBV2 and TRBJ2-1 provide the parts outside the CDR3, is EPEVTQTPSHQVTQMGQEVILRCVPISNHLYFYWYRQILGQKVEFLVSFYNNEISEKSEIFDDQFSVERPDGSNFTLKIRSTKLEDSAMYFCARLDRAHNEQFFGPGTRLTVL.

Here the CDR3 DNA reads TGTGCCAGCAGTCCCCGGACTATTCCGGATGGCTACACCTTC. Translating gives CASSPRTIPDGYTF. The genes are TRBV28 and TRBJ1-2; D is undetermined. The V end was cut by 5 bases, the J end by 6 bases, with 16 bases between. The CDR3 is 14 residues long. From germline, CDR1 is MDHEN and CDR2 SYDVKM.

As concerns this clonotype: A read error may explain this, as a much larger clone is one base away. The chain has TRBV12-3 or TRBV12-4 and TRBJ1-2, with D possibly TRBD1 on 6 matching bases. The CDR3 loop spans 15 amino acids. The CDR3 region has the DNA TGTGCCAGCAGTAGACGTTTGACAGGAGGCTATGGCCACACCTTC. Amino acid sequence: CASSRRLTGGYGHTF.